The rows below give T cell receptor beta chains drawn from one sample of a study of blood T cell repertoires in COVID-19. Method: immunoSEQ multiplex PCR; TCRdb's copy keeps in-frame clones and lacks some. The sample lists approximately 110,000 clones, over 70% seen once, with 5.5% to 8.5% in the top ten. The sequencing sample was made of peripheral blood. The source of these receptors is a woman aged 45-65 years with acute or convalescent COVID-19. CDR3s include the opening cysteine and the closing phenylalanine or tryptophan. Each record gives: CDR3 length, clone size, D gene, V gene, J gene, CDR3 DNA, CDR3 protein. A D gene is named only where the DNA matches it firmly. Part of the rows lack a size; the others show once, few, many or a class for expanded clones.

18	.	TRBD2	TRBV9	TRBJ2-5	TGTGCCAGCAGCGTAGGTTCAGGCCGCGGGGGGGACCAAGAGACCCAGTACTTC	CASSVGSGRGGDQETQYF
13	.	TRBD1	TRBV12-3/TRBV12-4	TRBJ1-1	TGTGCCAGCAGTTCGACAGGGGACACTGAAGCTTTCTTT	CASSSTGDTEAFF
17	.	TRBD2	TRBV4-1	TRBJ2-5	TGCGCCAGCAGCCAAGAACCTAGCGGGGGAGACCAAGAGACCCAGTACTTC	CASSQEPSGGDQETQYF
19	.	TRBD1	TRBV4-1	TRBJ1-3	TGCGCCAGCAGCCTTTACTTGGACAGGCGATCTAGCTCTGGAAACACCATATATTTT	CASSLYLDRRSSSGNTIYF
14	.	TRBD1	TRBV27	TRBJ1-2	TGTGCCAGCAGTTTAGGCAGGGGGCATGGTGGCTACACCTTC	CASSLGRGHGGYTF
16	.	.	TRBV5-5	TRBJ2-3	TGTGCCAGCAGCCCGGGGGATCGGCTGGTCACAGATACGCAGTATTTT	CASSPGDRLVTDTQYF
15	.	.	TRBV3-1/TRBV3-2	TRBJ1-1	TGTGCCAGCAGCCAGGAACAGGGTAGGTACACTGAAGCTTTCTTT	CASSQEQGRYTEAFF
16	.	TRBD2	TRBV3-1/TRBV3-2	TRBJ2-7	TGTGCCAGCAGCCAAGATCCCCTAGCGGGGGGAAACGAGCAGTACTTC	CASSQDPLAGGNEQYF
16	once	TRBD2	TRBV4-1	TRBJ2-7	TGCGCCAGCAGCCAAGGATCTAGCGGGGGCCCCTACGAGCAGTACTTC	CASSQGSSGGPYEQYF
14	.	.	TRBV11-2	TRBJ2-2	TGTGCCAGCAGCTTACACCCAAACGGTTGGGAGCTGTTTTTT	CASSLHPNGWELFF
16	.	TRBD2	TRBV6-4	TRBJ2-3	TGTGCCAGCAGTCGACTAGCGGGGTTCCGTACAGATACGCAGTATTTT	CASSRLAGFRTDTQYF
14	.	.	TRBV2	TRBJ1-3	TGTGCCAGTCTCGAGGCCGGAGGGGGAAACACCATATATTTT	CASLEAGGGNTIYF
14	.	TRBD1	TRBV3-1/TRBV3-2	TRBJ1-2	TGTGCCAGCAGCCAAGATGGGACAGTACATGGCTACACCTTC	CASSQDGTVHGYTF
15	.	TRBD2	TRBV7-3	TRBJ2-3	TGTGCCAGCAGCCTCTCTAGCGGAAGCACAGATACGCAGTATTTT	CASSLSSGSTDTQYF
13	.	.	TRBV12-3/TRBV12-4	TRBJ2-7	TGTGCCAGCAGCCTTGGACTCTCGGCCGAGCAGCACTTC	CASSLGLSAEQHF
16	.	TRBD1	TRBV5-1	TRBJ2-3	TGCGCCAGCAGCTCTAGATGGCAGGGGGGCACAGATACGCAGTATTTT	CASSSRWQGGTDTQYF
13	once	.	TRBV18	TRBJ2-1	TGTGCCAGCTCACCCCAGCGAGGGAATGAGCAGTTCTTC	CASSPQRGNEQFF
19	.	TRBD1	TRBV29-1	TRBJ2-5	TGCAGCGTTGAAGATTTGATTGGGACAGGGGGCGCAGGGACGGAGACCCAGTACTTC	CSVEDLIGTGGAGTETQYF
14	.	TRBD1	TRBV7-9	TRBJ1-4	TGTGCCAGCAGCTTGGGACAGGGGAATGAAAAACTGTTTTTT	CASSLGQGNEKLFF
14	.	TRBD1	TRBV2	TRBJ1-2	TGTGCCAGCAGGAACACAGGGGTTGCGGATGGCTACACCTTC	CASRNTGVADGYTF
14	.	.	TRBV6-1	TRBJ1-1	TGTGCCAGCAGTGACCCTAGGAAACGTTTTGAAGCTTTCTTT	CASSDPRKRFEAFF
12	.	.	TRBV7-3	TRBJ2-1	TGTGCCAGCAGCTTAACCCGGAATGAGCAGTTCTTC	CASSLTRNEQFF
14	.	TRBD1	TRBV10-3	TRBJ2-7	TGTGCCGCCCCGGGACAGCTTACCTCCTACGAGCAGTACTTC	CAAPGQLTSYEQYF
16	once	TRBD1	TRBV3-1/TRBV3-2	TRBJ1-1	TGTGCCAGCAGCCAAGATTGGGGACAGTCGAACACTGAAGCTTTCTTT	CASSQDWGQSNTEAFF
16	.	.	TRBV28	TRBJ2-3	TGTGCCAGCAGTTTAGGGGCCCAACAGGGGCGGGGTACGCAGTATTTT	CASSLGAQQGRGTQYF
14	.	TRBD1	TRBV6-6	TRBJ1-5	TGTGCCAGCAGTTACGGGACAGGGAATCAGCCCCAGCATTTT	CASSYGTGNQPQHF
14	.	.	TRBV6-6	TRBJ2-3	TGTGCCAGCAGTTACGGGGGGGGCGGGGATACGCAGTATTTT	CASSYGGGGDTQYF
17	.	TRBD1	TRBV28	TRBJ1-1	TGTGCCAGCAGCCCCCACGGGCAGGGGGGCAGGAACACTGAAGCTTTCTTT	CASSPHGQGGRNTEAFF
15	.	.	TRBV5-1	TRBJ2-5	TGCGCCAGCAGCTCTATCGCGGGGCGGTCAGAGACCCAGTACTTC	CASSSIAGRSETQYF
17	few	.	TRBV7-6	TRBJ2-6	TGTGCCAGCAGTCCCCAAACTAGCTGGTCTGGGGCCAACGTCCTGACTTTC	CASSPQTSWSGANVLTF
14	.	.	TRBV2	TRBJ1-1	TGTGCCAGCGGCGCCGAAGGGGGGGCGTACGAAGCTTTCTTT	CASGAEGGAYEAFF
14	.	.	TRBV27	TRBJ2-2	TGTGCCAGCCGGCGGGGAAGGGATACCGGGGAGCTGTTTTTT	CASRRGRDTGELFF
17	.	TRBD2	TRBV27	TRBJ2-3	TGTGCCAGCAGACGCAACCCGAGCGGGGGGAGCACAGATACGCAGTATTTT	CASRRNPSGGSTDTQYF
15	.	TRBD1	TRBV6-5	TRBJ1-5	TGTGCCAGCAGCGCTACAGGGGTCCCCAATCAGCCCCAGCATTTT	CASSATGVPNQPQHF
17	.	.	TRBV23-1	TRBJ2-1	TGCGCCAGCAGTCAATCCGAGGGGGGGGTCTCCTACAATGAGCAGTTCTTC	CASSQSEGGVSYNEQFF
15	.	TRBD2	TRBV5-1	TRBJ2-3	TGCGCCAGCAGCTTGGCTTCGACTAGCGCAGATACGCAGTATTTT	CASSLASTSADTQYF
16	.	.	TRBV19	TRBJ1-1	TGTGCCAGTAGTATAAACCCGACAGGCCCGAACACTGAAGCTTTCTTT	CASSINPTGPNTEAFF
16	.	.	TRBV27	TRBJ2-6	TGTGCCAGCAGTTTATCCGACAGCTCTGGGGCCAACGTCCTGACTTTC	CASSLSDSSGANVLTF
13	.	.	TRBV7-9	TRBJ1-3	TGTGCCAGCAGCTTACAGGGTGGAAACACCATATATTTT	CASSLQGGNTIYF
17	.	TRBD1	TRBV14	TRBJ2-6	TGTGCCAGCAGCCAAAGGGGGCGAGACTCTGGGGCCAACGTCCTGACTTTC	CASSQRGRDSGANVLTF
12	.	.	TRBV5-8	TRBJ1-5	TGTGCCAGCAGCGGTAGGGGGGGAGTCAAGCATTTT	CASSGRGGVKHF
13	.	.	TRBV20-1	TRBJ2-7	TGCAGTGCTAGTAGCCGGGTGGGCTACGAGCAGTACTTC	CSASSRVGYEQYF
21	.	.	TRBV3-1/TRBV3-2	TRBJ2-3	TGTGCCAGCAGCCAAGAGTTTGGGGCGTCGGGGAGGCGTGGCCCTGAAGATACGCAGTATTTT	CASSQEFGASGRRGPEDTQYF
15	.	.	TRBV19	TRBJ1-3	TGTGCCAGTAGTATGAACAGATACTCTGGAAACACCATATATTTT	CASSMNRYSGNTIYF
15	.	TRBD1	TRBV10-3	TRBJ1-5	TGTGCCATCAGTCCTCAAGGACAGGGAGGGCAGCCCCAGCATTTT	CAISPQGQGGQPQHF
15	.	TRBD2	TRBV5-4	TRBJ2-3	TGTGCCAGCAGCTTGGGAGCGGGGAGCACAGATACGCAGTATTTT	CASSLGAGSTDTQYF
14	few	TRBD1	TRBV7-2	TRBJ2-7	TGTGCCAGCAGCTTGACAGGGTTGGGTTCCGAGCAGTACTTC	CASSLTGLGSEQYF
14	.	.	TRBV3-1/TRBV3-2	TRBJ1-2	TGTGCCAGCAGCCCCCGGACAGTTAACTATGGCTACACCTTC	CASSPRTVNYGYTF
13	.	.	TRBV5-1	TRBJ2-1	TGCGCCAGCAGCTTGGCGGCTAGCACTCAGCAGTTCTTC	CASSLAASTQQFF
16	.	TRBD2	TRBV6-2/TRBV6-3	TRBJ2-4	TGTGCCAGCAGTTACAGTGGACTAGATGCCAAAAACATTCAGTACTTC	CASSYSGLDAKNIQYF